This T cell receptor (beta chain) was found in a study of T cell repertoires in cytomegalovirus infection. Study overall: Public TCR beta signature analysis indicated the presence of both CMV infection and matching HLA type. The study, taken as a whole, reports: Cumulative public TCR beta family frequency identified carriers of CMV plus the relevant HLA.

CDR1 is KGHDR and CDR2 is SFDVKD in the germline V gene. V was clipped by 3 bases and J by 5 bases, with 9 bases between them. This CDR3 comprises 13 residues. In the case of this clonotype: What it binds is unknown.

MiXCR was run by TCRdb on the reads, yielding one entry per CDR3 protein. The table has about 460,000 distinct CDR3 sequences, around 10% seen once; the top ten hold 10% to 13%. Source material: PBMCs. This receptor was obtained from a human donor in good health (CMV status not recorded). Some clones in this sample may be carry-over from other donors' samples. The chain links TRBV24-1 to TRBJ1-2; D may be TRBD1 (6 bases). This chain's CDR3 is CATSDPGHYGYTF. Written as DNA, the CDR3 is TGTGCCACCAGTGATCCGGGACATTATGGCTACACCTTC.